This T cell receptor beta chain was recorded in a study of blood T cell repertoires in COVID-19. About the research overall: Whether acute or convalescent, the COVID-19 samples came from the United States, Italy and Spain.

This table comes from immunoSEQ multiplex PCR, and its TCRdb copy is limited to in-frame clones, with some not included. The table shows about 230,000 clones, with roughly 88% occurring only once. The CDR3 spans 14 residues. The germline CDR1 and CDR2 sequences are KGHSH and LQKENI. V lost 5 bases, J lost 5 bases, and 13 bases lay in between. A single count supports this clone. The receptor comes from a man aged 35-49 years who had recovered from COVID-19. The rearrangement uses TRBV18 and TRBJ2-1, with D perhaps matching TRBD2 (5 bases). Sequenced: peripheral blood. The CDR3: CASSDTRNNNEQFF. The CDR3 DNA follows: TGTGCCAGCTCAGACACTAGGAATAACAATGAGCAGTTCTTC.